These 29 T cell receptor beta chains were all obtained from the same sample, sequenced in a study of CD8 T cells in Susac syndrome (dated by TCRdb to the late 2010s). The library was obtained by the immunoSEQ multiplex PCR assay. RNA was extracted using the RNeasy kit, and roughly 0.5 to 1 ug of the RNA was reverse transcribed with random hexamers. TCRdb reran the public reads through fastp at Q25 and MiXCR, keeping productive beta chains. Identical CDR3 proteins give one entry, which carries the most common genes and DNA. Recorded for this sample are about 200,000 distinct CDR3 sequences; roughly 96% of them occurred a single time. The ten largest clones represent 0.093% of the sample. Sequencing used CD4+ T cells from PBMCs. Receptors originate from a human donor with multiple sclerosis.

The chain combines TRBV30 with TRBJ1-6; D might be TRBD1 (5 bases). The CDR3 runs 14 residues. V shed 3 bases and J shed 6 bases, with 12 bases lying between them. The V gene's germline CDR1 is GTSNPN and CDR2 SVGIG (reference sequence). The CDR3 spells CAWSLGVSNSPLHF. The DNA for the CDR3 is TGTGCCTGGAGCTTAGGGGTCAGTAATTCACCCCTCCACTTT.

V gene TRBV9 combines with J gene TRBJ2-7; possibly TRBD2 for D (6 bases). V was trimmed by 3 bases and J by 0 bases, leaving 10 bases between them. The CDR3 length is 14 residues. From germline, CDR1 is SGDLS and CDR2 YYNGEE. CDR3 sequence (DNA): TGTGCCAGCAGCGCCGGACTAAGCTCCTACGAGCAGTACTTC. It codes for CASSAGLSSYEQYF.

The chain links TRBV20-1 to TRBJ1-1; D call uncertain. This CDR3 has 11 amino acids. CDR1 and CDR2 (germline): DFQATT, SNEGSKA (reference sequence). The V end lost 3 bases, the J end lost 8 bases, and 10 bases lay between the germline ends. CDR3 DNA sequence: TGCAGTGCTAGCTTATGGGAGGAAGCTTTCTTT. Protein product: CSASLWEEAFF.

The chain links TRBV7-3 to TRBJ2-3; TRBD2 aligns across 7 bases. The CDR3 runs 14 residues. V gave up 6 bases and J gave up 6 bases; unmatched junction bases: 9. Germline CDR1 SGHTA, CDR2 FQGTGA. CDR3 DNA sequence: TGTGCCAGCAGGCCCCTGGGGGGGGAGGATACGCAGTATTTT. Residues: CASRPLGGEDTQYF.

The rearrangement joins TRBV12-3 or TRBV12-4 to TRBJ1-2; D perhaps matches TRBD1 (6 bases). V lost 8 bases to trimming and J lost 10 bases, with 17 bases between them. The length of the CDR3 is 12 residues. CDR3 DNA: TGTGCCAGCTGCTCCTTTCAGGGGCCCTACACCTTC. This encodes CASCSFQGPYTF.

The chain recombines TRBV9 with TRBJ2-1, with D unresolved. The V and J ends lost 3 bases and 9 bases respectively, with 10 bases between them. The CDR3 consists of 12 residues. The germline gives CDR1 SGDLS, CDR2 YYNGEE. The chain's CDR3 is CASSAQTPEQFF. In DNA, the CDR3 is TGTGCCAGCAGCGCACAGACCCCTGAGCAGTTCTTC.

The gene calls are TRBV7-9 and TRBJ2-5; D gene uncertain. This CDR3 has 14 residues. Per germline, CDR1 SEHNR and CDR2 FQNEAQ (reference sequence). V dropped 2 bases and J dropped 5 bases, with 12 bases sitting between them. CDR3 loop: CASSLSSVLETQYF. The CDR3 DNA is TGTGCCAGCAGCTTAAGTTCGGTGTTGGAGACCCAGTACTTC.

V gene TRBV27 combines with J gene TRBJ2-5, with 7 nucleotides matching TRBD1. J was trimmed by 1 base and V by 4 bases; bases with no gene match: 9. The V gene's germline CDR1 is MNHEY and CDR2 SMNVEV (reference sequence). The CDR3 totals 16 residues. The CDR3 loop is CASSYLSRGPQETQYF. The CDR3 nucleotides are TGTGCCAGCAGTTACTTGAGTAGGGGGCCCCAAGAGACCCAGTACTTC.

The chain carries TRBV2 and TRBJ2-7; D is undetermined. In germline, CDR1 is SNHLY, CDR2 FYNNEI. The CDR3 contains 12 residues. Deletions cut 4 bases from V and 2 bases from J, with 6 bases between. The CDR3 DNA reads as TGTGCCAGCAGTGGTACAACCTACGAGCAGTACTTC. This encodes CASSGTTYEQYF.

This chain uses TRBV29-1 with TRBJ2-3; 7 positions match TRBD2. There are 14 residues in the CDR3. Germline V CDR1 and CDR2: SQVTM, ANQGSEA. V dropped 4 bases and J dropped 0; count of bases not matched to a gene: 4. The CDR3 protein is CSVGEGLSTDTQYF. The CDR3 DNA reads as TGCAGCGTTGGGGAGGGCCTTAGCACAGATACGCAGTATTTT.

The rearrangement joins TRBV5-1 to TRBJ1-1; TRBD1 is a possible D gene (5 bases). V lost 4 bases, J lost 10 bases, and 17 bases lay in between. Germline V gene data show CDR1 as SGHRS and CDR2 as YFSETQ. The CDR3 extends over 13 amino acids. The CDR3 bases are TGCGCCAGCAGCGTGACCCTCCCAGGGAGAGCTTTCTTT. Amino acid sequence: CASSVTLPGRAFF.

J is TRBJ1-6 and V is TRBV2, with 9 nucleotides matching TRBD1. The CDR3 has 14 amino acids. V shed 10 bases and J 7 bases; nucleotides not matched to a gene: 8. Per germline, CDR1 SNHLY and CDR2 FYNNEI. CDR3 in DNA: TGTGCCACGTCTCGGGACAGGGCGAATTCACCCCTCCACTTT. Amino acid sequence: CATSRDRANSPLHF.

This clonotype has a single count. The chain combines TRBV20-1 with TRBJ2-3, with 7 bases identical to TRBD2. The germline gives CDR1 DFQATT, CDR2 SNEGSKA (reference sequence). The CDR3 totals 15 residues. Germline trimming cut 1 base from V and 0 bases from J; bases unmatched to any gene: 4. In DNA form, the CDR3 reads TGCAGTGCTAGAGCCGGGACTACGAGCACAGATACGCAGTATTTT. Residues: CSARAGTTSTDTQYF.

The chain has TRBV12-3 or TRBV12-4 and TRBJ2-2; the D is unclear. This CDR3 is built from 12 residues. V gave up 6 bases and J gave up 13 bases, with 15 bases separating them. The CDR3 region is CASSNPDPGLFF. The CDR3 DNA sequence: TGTGCCAGCAGCAACCCAGATCCTGGGCTGTTTTTT.

The rearrangement joins TRBV19 to TRBJ1-4; D call uncertain. V gave up 7 bases and J gave up 6 bases, with 6 bases separating them. The CDR3 loop spans 11 amino acids. Germline V gene sequence: CDR1 LNHDA, CDR2 SQIVND (reference sequence). The CDR3 loop is CASNYDEKLFF. The CDR3 coding sequence is TGTGCCAGTAATTACGATGAAAAACTGTTTTTT. The whole variable domain, remainder taken from reference TRBV19 and TRBJ1-4, is DGGITQSPKYLFRKEGQNVTLSCEQNLNHDAMYWYRQDPGQGLRLIYYSQIVNDFQKGDIAEGYSVSREKKESFPLTVTSAQKNPTAFYLCASNYDEKLFFGSGTQLSVL.

This clonotype showed up just once. This rearrangement joins TRBV10-3 to TRBJ2-7; 8 bases align to TRBD1. From germline, CDR1 is ENHRY and CDR2 SYGVKD. The CDR3 loop spans 17 amino acids. The V gene end was trimmed by 10 bases and the J gene end by 7 bases; junction bases not matched to a gene: 24. Here the CDR3 DNA reads TGTGCCACGGGTTACTCGGCACTCGGACAGGGCAACGGAGAGCAGTACTTC. Protein sequence: CATGYSALGQGNGEQYF.

This clonotype was recorded only once. This rearrangement joins TRBV27 to TRBJ1-1; 8 bases align to TRBD1. Germline V CDR1 and CDR2: MNHEY, SMNVEV (reference sequence). CDR3 length: 15 amino acids. Losses at the gene ends were 5 bases for V and 1 base for J; bases not matched to a gene: 6. CDR3: CASSAMTGANTEAFF. The CDR3 DNA sequence: TGTGCCAGCAGTGCTATGACAGGGGCGAACACTGAAGCTTTCTTT.

This chain links TRBV29-1 with TRBJ2-7, with 10 bases fitting TRBD2. The trim removed 3 bases at V and 5 bases at J, leaving 1 base unmatched. Germline V gene sequence: CDR1 SQVTM, CDR2 ANQGSEA. The CDR3 covers 12 residues. Here the CDR3 reads CSVDLAGDEQYF. The CDR3 DNA follows: TGCAGCGTTGATCTAGCGGGAGACGAGCAGTACTTC.

V gene TRBV5-1 combines with J gene TRBJ1-2; 8 bases agree with TRBD1. Germline CDR1 and CDR2: SGHRS and YFSETQ. The length of the CDR3 is 15 residues. The V gene end was trimmed by 5 bases and the J gene end by 6 bases; junction bases not matched to a gene: 12. In DNA form, the CDR3 reads TGCGCCAGCAGATTCCAGGGGGCGACAGGCCATGGCTACACCTTC. Amino acid sequence: CASRFQGATGHGYTF.

The J gene is TRBJ2-7, the V gene TRBV24-1; D remains unclear. The CDR3 contains 12 residues. Looked up from germline, CDR1 is KGHDR and CDR2 is SFDVKD. Deletions cut 0 bases from V and 5 bases from J, with 4 bases between. CDR3: CATSDLKHEQYF. The CDR3 DNA sequence: TGTGCCACCAGTGATTTGAAACACGAGCAGTACTTC.

This clonotype was counted a few times. The gene calls are TRBV6-2 or TRBV6-3 and TRBJ2-5, with D maybe TRBD2 (5 bases). V lost 2 bases and J lost 4, with 11 bases in between. This CDR3 has 14 residues. CDR1 MNHEY and CDR2 SVGEGT come from the germline V gene. CDR3 sequence reads: CASSYPREGETQYF. The CDR3 DNA follows: TGTGCCAGCAGTTACCCCCGAGAGGGAGAGACCCAGTACTTC.

The CDR3 loop is CASSSFPLAGGFDEQFF. Here the CDR3 DNA reads TGCGCCAGCAGCTCCTTCCCGCTAGCGGGAGGCTTCGATGAGCAGTTCTTC. The V call is TRBV5-1, the J call TRBJ2-1; 11 nucleotides line up with TRBD2. Trimming at V came to 3 bases and at J to 8 bases, leaving 13 bases not matched to a gene. This CDR3 has 17 residues. Germline V gene lookup returns CDR1 SGHRS and CDR2 YFSETQ.

The V gene is TRBV3-1, the J gene TRBJ1-3; weak D call: TRBD1 (5 bases). V lost 4 bases, J lost 2 bases, and 6 bases lay in between. CDR3 size: 13 residues. Germline CDR1 LGHDT, CDR2 YNNKEL (reference sequence). CDR3 loop: CASSRTPGNTIYF. DNA for the CDR3: TGTGCCAGCAGCCGGACACCTGGAAACACCATATATTTT.

The V call is TRBV29-1, the J call TRBJ2-5; tentatively, D is TRBD1 (6 bases). Trimming took off 4 bases at V and 5 bases at J, with 11 bases between the two ends. This CDR3 is 12 amino acids long. Germline CDR1 and CDR2: SQVTM and ANQGSEA. The CDR3 nucleotides are TGCAGCGTTGCCGGGACATGGGAGACCCAGTACTTC. As protein: CSVAGTWETQYF. Full variable domain (remainder filled in from reference TRBV29-1 and TRBJ2-5): SAVISQKPSRDICQRGTSLTIQCQVDSQVTMMFWYRQQPGQSLTLIATANQGSEATYESGFVIDKFPISRPNLTFSTLTVSNMSPEDSSIYLCSVAGTWETQYFGPGTRLLVL.

This clonotype was seen just once. The chain uses TRBV12-3 or TRBV12-4 and TRBJ2-3; 8 nucleotides agree with TRBD2. Unmatched junction bases numbered 6, after V lost 7 bases and J lost 3 bases. There are 14 residues in the CDR3. CDR3 loop: CASILGLATDTQYF. The CDR3 DNA reads TGTGCCAGCATTCTAGGACTAGCAACAGATACGCAGTATTTT.

This clonotype was counted a single time. V usage is TRBV5-1 and J usage is TRBJ2-5, with 9 bases lining up with TRBD2. Germline-derived CDR1 and CDR2 are SGHRS and YFSETQ. J was trimmed by 1 base and V by 4 bases; bases with no gene match: 5. The CDR3 is 15 residues long. CDR3 sequence reads: CASSRGGASQETQYF. The CDR3 nucleotides are TGCGCCAGCAGCCGCGGGGGGGCTTCCCAAGAGACCCAGTACTTC. Full variable domain (remainder filled in from reference TRBV5-1 and TRBJ2-5): KAGVTQTPRYLIKTRGQQVTLSCSPISGHRSVSWYQQTPGQGLQFLFEYFSETQRNKGNFPGRFSGRQFSNSRSEMNVSTLELGDSALYLCASSRGGASQETQYFGPGTRLLVL.

The chain has TRBV29-1 and TRBJ2-7, with 9 bases that match TRBD1. V gave up 6 bases and J gave up 6 bases; unmatched junction bases: 6. Germline V lookup: CDR1 SQVTM, CDR2 ANQGSEA. This CDR3 contains 12 residues. The CDR3 nucleotides read TGCAGCGTCGCCGGACAGGGGCTCGAGCAGTACTTC. As protein: CSVAGQGLEQYF.

The chain recombines TRBV20-1 with TRBJ2-3; possibly TRBD2 for D (5 bases). This CDR3 is built from 13 residues. Trimming pared 3 bases from V and 1 base from J, leaving 8 bases between. The germline CDR1 and CDR2 sequences are DFQATT and SNEGSKA (reference sequence). The CDR3 DNA follows: TGCAGTGCTAGTCGAGCGGGCACAGATACGCAGTATTTT. This sequence encodes CSASRAGTDTQYF.

J is TRBJ2-1 and V is TRBV9, with 9 bases that match TRBD2. CDR1 SGDLS and CDR2 YYNGEE come from the germline V gene. V lost 6 bases and J lost 5; bases outside the gene matches: 6. The CDR3 spans 14 residues. CDR3: CASTVSGGNNEQFF. The DNA for the CDR3 is TGTGCCAGCACGGTGAGCGGGGGGAACAATGAGCAGTTCTTC. The full variable domain, completed using reference TRBV9 and TRBJ2-1, is DSGVTQTPKHLITATGQRVTLRCSPRSGDLSVYWYQQSLDQGLQFLIQYYNGEERAKGNILERFSAQQFPDLHSELNLSSLELGDSALYFCASTVSGGNNEQFFGPGTRLTVL.